A single sample gave rise to the 25 T cell receptor beta chains below, sequenced in a study of blood T cell repertoires in COVID-19. Produced via immunoSEQ multiplex PCR; TCRdb's table is partial and in-frame only. The sample yields a few hundred thousand clones, 89% seen once. The sequenced material came from peripheral blood. These receptors were taken from a woman aged 60-75 years with acute or convalescent COVID-19.

The gene calls are TRBV6-2 or TRBV6-3 and TRBJ1-5; 7 positions agree with TRBD1. This CDR3 region has 15 residues. Germline lookup yields CDR1 MNHEY and CDR2 SVGEGT. Unmatched junction bases numbered 0, after V lost 0 bases and J lost 1 base. The CDR3 loop is CASSYSGGSNQPQHF. The CDR3, as DNA: TGTGCCAGCAGTTACTCAGGGGGCAGCAATCAGCCCCAGCATTTT.

CDR3 DNA: TGTGCCAGCAGCTTAACCTTTGCGGGAGGGATTGGGTACGAGCAGTACTTC. This encodes CASSLTFAGGIGYEQYF. J is TRBJ2-7 and V is TRBV7-2; 9 positions agree with TRBD2. The CDR3 sequence is 17 residues long. After removal of 2 bases from V and 4 bases from J, the junction contained 12 bases not matched to a gene. Germline loops: CDR1 SGHTA, CDR2 FQGNSA.

The rearrangement joins TRBV24-1 to TRBJ1-1; D unresolved. Trimming took off 7 bases at V and 2 bases at J, with 10 bases between the two ends. Germline V gives CDR1 KGHDR, CDR2 SFDVKD. The CDR3 runs 13 residues. The DNA for the CDR3 is TGTGCCACCAGAGGCTCGGGAAACACTGAAGCTTTCTTT. Its translation: CATRGSGNTEAFF.

The chain employs TRBV28 and TRBJ2-2; D is perhaps TRBD2 (6 bases). The germline V gene has CDR1 MDHEN and CDR2 SYDVKM. The CDR3 totals 15 residues. The V and J ends lost 2 bases and 5 bases respectively, with 12 bases between them. CDR3 protein: CASSLGGTATGELFF. The CDR3 nucleotides read TGTGCCAGCAGTTTAGGGGGGACGGCTACCGGGGAGCTGTTTTTT. The full variable domain, its missing parts supplied by reference TRBV28 and TRBJ2-2, is DVKVTQSSRYLVKRTGEKVFLECVQDMDHENMFWYRQDPGLGLRLIYFSYDVKMKEKGDIPEGYSVSREKKERFSLILESASTNQTSMYLCASSLGGTATGELFFGEGSRLTVL.

Details on this clone: Other DNA sequences of this sample code for an identical CDR3. The chain couples TRBV28 to TRBJ1-5; D remains unclear. The CDR3 totals 14 residues. The germline gives CDR1 MDHEN, CDR2 SYDVKM. Trimming shortened V by 2 bases and J by 2 bases, and 7 bases separated the two germline ends. CDR3 bases: TGTGCCAGCAGTTTAGGCGGAGGCAATCAGCCCCAGCATTTT. The encoded protein is CASSLGGGNQPQHF.

The chain is built from TRBV7-2 and TRBJ1-3; D gene unclear. Germline CDR1 reads SGHTA; CDR2 reads FQGNSA. V was clipped by 4 bases and J by 0 bases, with 7 bases between them. This CDR3 region has 14 residues. CDR3 amino acids: CASSSELSGNTIYF. The CDR3 DNA sequence: TGTGCCAGCAGCTCGGAGCTCTCTGGAAACACCATATATTTT.

V usage is TRBV10-3 and J usage is TRBJ1-1; no clear D gene. The CDR3 consists of 13 residues. Trimming pared 2 bases from V and 1 base from J, leaving 5 bases between. CDR1 is ENHRY and CDR2 is SYGVKD in the germline V gene. The CDR3 spells CAISETENTEAFF. The CDR3 nucleotides read TGTGCCATCAGTGAGACAGAGAACACTGAAGCTTTCTTT.

The chain recombines TRBV25-1 with TRBJ2-1, with D possibly matching TRBD2 (6 bases). V shed 3 bases and J shed 0 bases, with 18 bases lying between them. The CDR3 consists of 18 residues. Germline V gene data show CDR1 as MGHDK and CDR2 as SYGVNS. CDR3 amino acids: CASSEAVRDLSSYNEQFF. CDR3 nucleotides: TGTGCCAGCAGTGAGGCGGTGCGGGACCTGTCCTCCTACAATGAGCAGTTCTTC.

The V gene is TRBV5-5, the J gene TRBJ1-6, with 8 bases identical to TRBD1. V gave up 3 bases and J gave up 7 bases; unmatched junction bases: 6. Germline CDR1 reads SGHKS; CDR2 reads YYEKEE (reference sequence). The CDR3 spans 15 residues. This CDR3 is CASSYRTGTNSPLHF. CDR3 DNA: TGTGCCAGCAGCTACCGGACAGGGACAAATTCACCCCTCCACTTT.

The V call is TRBV2, the J call TRBJ1-5; D gene uncertain. V was pared by 6 bases and J by 4 bases, with 7 bases between. This CDR3 has 12 amino acids. Germline V gene sequence: CDR1 SNHLY, CDR2 FYNNEI. The CDR3, as DNA: TGTGCCAGCAGGATAGCTAATCAGCCCCAGCATTTT. It specifies CASRIANQPQHF.

This clone was recorded once. This chain links TRBV9 with TRBJ2-5; 9 nucleotides agree with TRBD1. Germline CDR1 is SGDLS and CDR2 is YYNGEE. The V segment lost 5 bases and the J segment 1 base; nucleotides outside the gene matches: 12. The CDR3 totals 17 residues. The CDR3 spells CASSSKGTGRTQETQYF. The CDR3 region has the DNA TGTGCCAGCAGTTCGAAGGGGACAGGGCGGACCCAAGAGACCCAGTACTTC. Filled out from reference TRBV9 and TRBJ2-5, the complete variable domain reads DSGVTQTPKHLITATGQRVTLRCSPRSGDLSVYWYQQSLDQGLQFLIQYYNGEERAKGNILERFSAQQFPDLHSELNLSSLELGDSALYFCASSSKGTGRTQETQYFGPGTRLLVL.

This clone has a handful of counts. The gene calls are TRBV18 and TRBJ2-7; 7 nucleotides align to TRBD1. Germline CDR1 KGHSH, CDR2 LQKENI. The J segment lost 6 bases and the V segment lost 3 bases, leaving 11 bases of the junction unmatched. There are 15 residues in the CDR3. The CDR3 DNA reads as TGTGCCAGCTCACCCCAAGGACAGGCTAATAGCGAGCAGTACTTC. Translating it yields CASSPQGQANSEQYF.

The gene calls are TRBV27 and TRBJ2-5; D is unclear. CDR3 length: 13 amino acids. Trimming cost V 6 bases and J 2 bases, with 10 bases left between them. Germline V gives CDR1 MNHEY, CDR2 SMNVEV (reference sequence). For the CDR3, the DNA is TGTGCCAGCAGGCTTAGAGGTCAAGAGACCCAGTACTTC. It translates to CASRLRGQETQYF.

The V and J genes are TRBV19 and TRBJ2-6, with TRBD1 matching over 11 bases. The J segment lost 2 bases and the V segment lost 9 bases, leaving 12 bases of the junction unmatched. This CDR3 has 18 amino acids. The germline V gene has CDR1 LNHDA and CDR2 SQIVND (reference sequence). The CDR3 loop is CASLVGTGGSAGANVLTF. CDR3 nucleotide sequence: TGTGCCAGCCTGGTTGGGACAGGGGGATCCGCTGGGGCCAACGTCCTGACTTTC.

This clone was seen once. The rearrangement joins TRBV7-9 to TRBJ1-5; D is perhaps TRBD1 (5 bases). CDR1 is SEHNR, CDR2 FQNEAQ, per germline (reference sequence). Trimming removed 1 base from V and 2 bases from J, with 9 bases in between. The CDR3 spans 15 residues. The CDR3 protein is CASSLDRNRNQPQHF. The CDR3 DNA is TGTGCCAGCAGCTTAGACAGGAACCGCAATCAGCCCCAGCATTTT.

The CDR3 is CASSSARLAGDSATQYF. DNA of the CDR3: TGTGCCAGCAGCTCAGCGAGACTAGCGGGGGACTCGGCTACGCAGTATTTT. V is TRBV7-8 and J is TRBJ2-3, with TRBD2 identical over 12 bases. V was clipped by 4 bases and J by 8 bases; unmatched bases: 13. The germline V gene has CDR1 SGHVS and CDR2 FQNEAQ. This CDR3 region has 17 residues.

The V and J genes are TRBV19 and TRBJ2-6, with D possibly TRBD1 on 6 matching bases. The ends were cut back, 3 bases at V and 0 bases at J, with 12 bases in the middle. CDR3 length: 17 amino acids. Germline values: CDR1 LNHDA, CDR2 SQIVND (reference sequence). CDR3 sequence: CASSMPRGNSGANVLTF. In nucleotides, the CDR3 is TGTGCCAGTAGTATGCCCAGGGGAAACTCTGGGGCCAACGTCCTGACTTTC. Full variable domain (outside the CDR3, taken from reference TRBV19 and TRBJ2-6): DGGITQSPKYLFRKEGQNVTLSCEQNLNHDAMYWYRQDPGQGLRLIYYSQIVNDFQKGDIAEGYSVSREKKESFPLTVTSAQKNPTAFYLCASSMPRGNSGANVLTFGAGSRLTVL.

This clone was counted a few times. The J gene is TRBJ2-5, the V gene TRBV5-1, with TRBD2 matching over 10 bases. The trim removed 0 bases at V and 3 bases at J, leaving 2 bases unmatched. The CDR3 loop spans 15 amino acids. CDR1 SGHRS and CDR2 YFSETQ come from the germline V gene. The CDR3 bases are TGCGCCAGCAGCTTGGATGGGACTAGCGAAGAGACCCAGTACTTC. Translating gives CASSLDGTSEETQYF.

The CDR3 bases are TGTGCCAGTAGTCCACTTGGGGGGGTCACCCAAGAGACCCAGTACTTC. It encodes CASSPLGGVTQETQYF. V usage is TRBV19 and J usage is TRBJ2-5, with 7 bases that match TRBD2. V shed 5 bases, J shed 1 base, and the junction held 10 bases outside the gene matches. Germline CDR1 reads LNHDA; CDR2 reads SQIVND (reference sequence). CDR3 size: 16 residues.

The chain carries TRBV6-6 and TRBJ1-2, with 11 bases lining up with TRBD1. Germline trimming cut 8 bases from V and 5 bases from J; bases unmatched to any gene: 13. Germline V gene lookup returns CDR1 MNHNY and CDR2 SVGAGI (reference sequence). The CDR3 extends over 16 amino acids. CDR3 in DNA: TGTGCCAGCGGTTTCCCCTCCGGGACAGGGGGTTATGGCTACACCTTC. Translated: CASGFPSGTGGYGYTF.

This clone turned up a few times. V usage is TRBV24-1 and J usage is TRBJ2-3; TRBD1 might be the D (7 bases). V lost 4 bases to trimming and J lost 0 bases, with 10 bases between them. Germline CDR1 reads KGHDR; CDR2 reads SFDVKD. This CDR3 contains 15 residues. As DNA, the CDR3 is TGTGCCACCAGTGAGGAGGGGGCTAGCACAGATACGCAGTATTTT. It codes for CATSEEGASTDTQYF.

This clone was seen once. The chain employs TRBV6-5 and TRBJ1-1; D is undetermined. From germline, CDR1 is MNHEY and CDR2 SVGAGI. The V and J ends lost 6 bases and 5 bases respectively, with 10 bases between them. This CDR3 spans 12 amino acids. This chain's CDR3 is CASRATGTEAFF. CDR3 nucleotides: TGTGCCAGCAGAGCCACCGGGACTGAAGCTTTCTTT.

This chain uses TRBV7-9 with TRBJ1-2, with 10 bases that match TRBD1. Germline V gene sequence: CDR1 SEHNR, CDR2 FQNEAQ (reference sequence). The CDR3 consists of 15 residues. The ends lost 6 bases at V and 3 bases at J; junction bases unmatched: 7. CDR3 region: CASSRQGAFDYGYTF. The CDR3 bases are TGTGCCAGCAGTAGACAGGGGGCTTTTGACTATGGCTACACCTTC.

The chain recombines TRBV20-1 with TRBJ2-1; 8 nucleotides agree with TRBD1. After removal of 3 bases from V and 7 bases from J, the junction contained 8 bases not matched to a gene. This CDR3 is built from 14 residues. CDR1 is DFQATT, CDR2 SNEGSKA, per germline (reference sequence). CDR3 residues: CSASSTGELNEQFF. CDR3 DNA: TGCAGTGCTAGTTCGACAGGGGAATTGAATGAGCAGTTCTTC.

Note on this clone: The junction shows a germline mismatch at one end, possibly a read error. The chain uses TRBV5-4 and TRBJ2-7, with 15 bases lining up with TRBD2. Germline CDR1 SGHNT, CDR2 YYREEE (reference sequence). The CDR3 loop spans 17 amino acids. The CDR3 DNA is TGTGCCAGCAGTTTGGGACTAGCGGGGGGCCTTCCCTACGAGCAGTACTTC. This sequence encodes CASSLGLAGGLPYEQYF.